The 22 T cell receptor beta chains given below trace back to one sample, sequenced in a study of T cell repertoires in cytomegalovirus infection. One entry per CDR3 protein, called by TCRdb with MiXCR from the reads. The table lists about 110,000 distinct CDR3 sequences, about 40% of them singletons. No antigens are known for them. This specimen consisted of CD8+ T cells from cultured PBMCs, obtained from culture after CMV antigen stimulation. The receptors stem from a human donor in good health (CMV status not recorded). Some clones in this sample may be carry-over from other donors' samples.

This clonotype has ten or more counts. The chain is built from TRBV7-9 and TRBJ2-1; TRBD2 might be the D (7 bases). The germline V gene encodes CDR1 SEHNR and CDR2 FQNEAQ (reference sequence). V was pared by 7 bases and J by 6 bases, with 34 bases between. CDR3 length: 20 residues. CDR3 protein: CASIPPAVEGGTSLSNEQFF. Here the CDR3 DNA reads TGTGCCAGCATCCCACCGGCGGTAGAGGGGGGGACTTCGTTGAGCAATGAGCAGTTCTTC.

This clonotype was observed many times. V gene TRBV24-1 combines with J gene TRBJ2-7; D assignment may be TRBD1 or TRBD2 (5 bases each). The CDR3 length is 13 residues. V was cut by 9 bases and J by 0 bases, with 11 bases left in between. The germline CDR1 and CDR2 sequences are KGHDR and SFDVKD. The CDR3 sequence: CATEGPNSYEQYF. CDR3 DNA sequence: TGTGCCACCGAGGGACCAAACTCCTACGAGCAGTACTTC.

This clonotype has ten or more counts. The rearrangement joins TRBV7-6 to TRBJ2-7; D possibly corresponds to TRBD2 (5 bases). Germline values: CDR1 SGHVS, CDR2 FNYEAQ. The ends were cut back, 5 bases at V and 4 bases at J, with 12 bases in the middle. The length of the CDR3 is 13 residues. The CDR3, as DNA: TGTGCCAGCAGCCTTACTGAGGGTTACGAGCAGTACTTC. This gives the protein CASSLTEGYEQYF. The full variable domain, its missing parts supplied by reference TRBV7-6 and TRBJ2-7, is GAGVSQSPRYKVTKRGQDVALRCDPISGHVSLYWYRQALGQGPEFLTYFNYEAQQDKSGLPNDRFSAERPEGSISTLTIQRTEQRDSAMYRCASSLTEGYEQYFGPGTRLTVT.

This clonotype came up many times. This chain joins TRBV24-1 and TRBJ2-7; TRBD2 aligns across 10 bases. Germline-derived CDR1 and CDR2 are KGHDR and SFDVKD. This CDR3 contains 16 residues. J was trimmed by 4 bases and V by 4 bases; bases with no gene match: 9. The CDR3 reads CATSDPTSGEKYEQYF. In nucleotides, the CDR3 is TGTGCCACCAGTGACCCTACTAGCGGGGAGAAATACGAGCAGTACTTC.

This clonotype came up a few times. The chain links TRBV6-1 to TRBJ2-6, with no clear D. V lost 7 bases and J 4 bases, leaving 14 bases between the germline ends. The CDR3 spans 15 residues. Germline V gene sequence: CDR1 MNHNS, CDR2 SASEGT. CDR3 nucleotides: TGTGCCAGCACCCTTGCTTGGCCCGGGGCCAACGTCCTGACTTTC. It is translated as CASTLAWPGANVLTF.

This clonotype was seen a few times. The genes are TRBV11-1 and TRBJ2-3; the D gene is possibly TRBD2 (6 bases). From germline, CDR1 is SGHAT and CDR2 FQDESV (reference sequence). Trimming pared 5 bases from V and 4 bases from J, leaving 13 bases between. This CDR3 is built from 14 residues. CDR3 loop: CASSRRGNADTQYF. CDR3 coding DNA: TGTGCCAGCAGCCGACGGGGGAACGCAGATACGCAGTATTTT.

The table lists this clonotype with many counts. The chain joins TRBV7-9 to TRBJ2-1; D is uncertain. The germline gives CDR1 SEHNR, CDR2 FQNEAQ (reference sequence). The CDR3 contains 13 residues. Deletions cut 8 bases from V and 7 bases from J, with 15 bases between. CDR3 amino acids: CASAGWSLNEQFF. The CDR3 DNA reads as TGTGCCAGCGCAGGATGGAGCCTGAATGAGCAGTTCTTC.

This clonotype was seen a handful of times. V gene TRBV7-9 combines with J gene TRBJ2-7, with TRBD1 matching 12 bases. J gave up 5 bases and V 5 bases, and 7 bases lay outside the gene matches. The CDR3 totals 15 residues. Germline assignment: CDR1 SEHNR and CDR2 FQNEAQ (reference sequence). CDR3 sequence: CASSPSGTGGDEQYF. The DNA of the CDR3 is TGTGCCAGCAGCCCCTCAGGGACAGGGGGCGACGAGCAGTACTTC.

This clonotype was observed a handful of times. The genes are TRBV10-3 and TRBJ2-7, with TRBD1 matching 8 bases. This CDR3 contains 14 residues. From germline, CDR1 is ENHRY and CDR2 SYGVKD. V shed 4 bases and J 2 bases; nucleotides not matched to a gene: 4. The CDR3 sequence: CAISAYRGTYEQYF. As DNA, the CDR3 is TGTGCCATCAGTGCCTACAGGGGGACCTACGAGCAGTACTTC.

The chain recombines TRBV7-9 with TRBJ2-3; D perhaps matches TRBD1 (5 bases). Germline V lookup: CDR1 SEHNR, CDR2 FQNEAQ (reference sequence). The V gene lost 4 bases and the J gene lost 2 bases, with 13 bases spanning the gap. This CDR3 contains 15 residues. The CDR3 nucleotides are TGTGCCAGCAGCTCCCCCCGCAGGGACACAGATACGCAGTATTTT. It translates to CASSSPRRDTDTQYF. Full variable domain (outside the CDR3, taken from reference TRBV7-9 and TRBJ2-3): DTGVSQNPRHKITKRGQNVTFRCDPISEHNRLYWYRQTLGQGPEFLTYFQNEAQLEKSRLLSDRFSAERPKGSFSTLEIQRTEQGDSAMYLCASSSPRRDTDTQYFGPGTRLTVL.

In its sample, this clonotype was seen a few times. The V gene is TRBV15, the J gene TRBJ1-6, with unresolved D. Germline V gene sequence: CDR1 LNHNV, CDR2 YYDKDF (reference sequence). CDR3 length equals 13 residues. V lost 0 bases, J lost 8 bases, and 5 bases lay in between. The chain's CDR3 is CATSRDGYSPLHF. The CDR3 DNA sequence: TGTGCCACCAGCAGAGATGGGTATTCACCCCTCCACTTT.

This clonotype was recorded at least ten times. This chain links TRBV2 with TRBJ2-1; TRBD2 matches 7 bases. Looked up from germline, CDR1 is SNHLY and CDR2 is FYNNEI. The CDR3 runs to 13 residues. Unmatched junction bases numbered 3, after V lost 5 bases and J lost 5 bases. CDR3 protein: CASSLAGDNEQFF. For the CDR3, the DNA is TGTGCCAGCAGTCTGGCGGGGGACAATGAGCAGTTCTTC.

The chain couples TRBV19 to TRBJ2-4; D possibly corresponds to TRBD2 (6 bases). V lost 3 bases and J 9 bases, leaving 18 bases between the germline ends. Per germline, CDR1 LNHDA and CDR2 SQIVND (reference sequence). CDR3 length equals 15 residues. This CDR3 reads CASSMYSRGGIIQYF. Here the CDR3 DNA reads TGTGCCAGTAGTATGTATTCGCGGGGCGGAATCATTCAGTACTTC. Full variable domain (missing parts from reference TRBV19 and TRBJ2-4): DGGITQSPKYLFRKEGQNVTLSCEQNLNHDAMYWYRQDPGQGLRLIYYSQIVNDFQKGDIAEGYSVSREKKESFPLTVTSAQKNPTAFYLCASSMYSRGGIIQYFGAGTRLSVL.

This clonotype was picked up many times. The chain is built from TRBV7-2 and TRBJ2-3, with 14 bases fitting TRBD2. Trimming took 2 bases from V and 0 from J; bases not matched to a gene: 7. The CDR3 covers 19 residues. Germline CDR1 SGHTA, CDR2 FQGNSA. CDR3 in amino acids: CASSLWGLAGELSTDTQYF. Written as DNA, the CDR3 is TGTGCCAGCAGCTTATGGGGACTAGCGGGGGAACTTAGCACAGATACGCAGTATTTT.

The chain joins TRBV28 to TRBJ1-2; no clear D gene. The CDR3 sequence is 15 residues long. CDR1 and CDR2 from the germline V gene are MDHEN and SYDVKM. V shed 4 bases and J shed 3 bases, with 15 bases lying between them. CDR3 sequence (DNA): TGTGCCAGCAGTTCCTCCCTGGAGGAATACTATGGCTACACCTTC. Encoded protein: CASSSSLEEYYGYTF.

The rearrangement joins TRBV20-1 to TRBJ1-2, with TRBD1 identical over 8 bases. V gave up 2 bases and J gave up 2 bases; unmatched junction bases: 1. The germline CDR1 and CDR2 sequences are DFQATT and SNEGSKA (reference sequence). This CDR3 comprises 13 residues. The CDR3 nucleotides are TGCAGTGCTAGACAGGGGGCGAACTATGGCTACACCTTC. Translation gives CSARQGANYGYTF.

Ten or more counts support this clonotype. The V and J genes are TRBV7-6 and TRBJ1-1, with a tentative D call TRBD1 (5 bases). The CDR3 extends over 14 amino acids. Germline assignment: CDR1 SGHVS and CDR2 FNYEAQ. The V gene lost 2 bases and the J gene lost 2 bases, with 9 bases spanning the gap. The DNA for the CDR3 is TGTGCCAGCAGCTTATTGGGGGGAAACACTGAAGCTTTCTTT. Amino acids: CASSLLGGNTEAFF. Drawing the rest from reference TRBV7-6 and TRBJ1-1, the complete variable domain is GAGVSQSPRYKVTKRGQDVALRCDPISGHVSLYWYRQALGQGPEFLTYFNYEAQQDKSGLPNDRFSAERPEGSISTLTIQRTEQRDSAMYRCASSLLGGNTEAFFGQGTRLTVV.

The V call is TRBV6-4, the J call TRBJ1-1; possibly TRBD1 for D (5 bases). V lost 2 bases and J lost 5, with 12 bases in between. The CDR3 runs to 14 residues. CDR1 is MRHNA and CDR2 is SNTAGT in the germline V gene. The CDR3 protein is CASSDTEEGTEAFF. CDR3 in DNA: TGTGCCAGCAGTGACACCGAAGAGGGGACTGAAGCTTTCTTT.

The chain couples TRBV11-2 to TRBJ2-3, with 7 bases aligning to TRBD1. V lost 5 bases, J lost 1 base, and 12 bases stayed unmatched. In germline, CDR1 is SGHAT, CDR2 FQNNGV. The CDR3 runs 17 residues. CDR3 sequence (DNA): TGTGCCAGCAGCCCTGGACAGGCAGGAAGGGGCACAGATACGCAGTATTTT. Translating gives CASSPGQAGRGTDTQYF.

Worth noting for this clonotype: A much larger clone sits a single nucleotide away, making a read error possible. The chain employs TRBV7-6 and TRBJ1-3; 9 positions agree with TRBD1. This CDR3 spans 14 amino acids. Germline assignment: CDR1 SGHVS and CDR2 FNYEAQ. DNA of the CDR3: TGTACCAGCAGCTTAGCCCGGGACAGGGACCCCATATATTTT. Protein sequence: CTSSLARDRDPIYF. Variable domain in full (rest from reference TRBV7-6 and TRBJ1-3): GAGVSQSPRYKVTKRGQDVALRCDPISGHVSLYWYRQALGQGPEFLTYFNYEAQQDKSGLPNDRFSAERPEGSISTLTIQRTEQRDSAMYRCTSSLARDRDPIYFGEGSWLTVV.

The chain joins TRBV5-4 to TRBJ2-7; 11 bases line up with TRBD1. In germline, CDR1 is SGHNT, CDR2 YYREEE (reference sequence). The CDR3 runs to 14 residues. The V and J ends lost 3 bases and 5 bases, in that order; junction bases with no gene match: 4. CDR3 bases: TGTGCCAGCAGCTCCCCGGGACAGGGGGACGAGCAGTACTTC. Translating gives CASSSPGQGDEQYF.

J is TRBJ1-1 and V is TRBV11-1; 7 bases agree with TRBD1. Germline-derived CDR1 and CDR2 are SGHAT and FQDESV (reference sequence). The trim removed 2 bases at V and 1 base at J, leaving 4 bases unmatched. The CDR3 is made up of 15 amino acids. The CDR3 nucleotides read TGTGCCAGCAGCTTACGGAGGGGGCGGAACACTGAAGCTTTCTTT. It specifies CASSLRRGRNTEAFF.